The T cell receptor (beta chain) under discussion was sequenced for a study of cytomegalovirus exposure and HLA in healthy donors. Study-wide context: Of the donors genotyped, a few hundred in all, around 77% fell in the Caucasian-associated ancestry cluster. Points from the study as a whole: Exclusion applied to some V segments, including TRBV6-2 and TRBV6-3, as they were indistinguishable. Relative to the roughly 700-donor mean, N-insertions were reportedly fewer in an Asian-associated ancestry cluster in a later analysis. Fewer than 20,000 TCR beta sequences were associated with HLA alleles at 0.05 false discovery rate in a later analysis.

PCR primers comprised 60 Vbeta and 13 Jbeta primers. Profiling relied on immunoSEQ multiplex PCR, and the TCRdb table lists in-frame clones only, not all of them. The sample contains 130,000 or so clones, roughly 81% of which appear only once. Trimming took off 2 bases at V and 5 bases at J, with 9 bases between the two ends. Per germline, CDR1 MDHEN and CDR2 SYDVKM. This CDR3 has 13 amino acids. Points on this clone: The antigen remains undetermined.

Sequenced material: PBMCs. The TCR sequence derives from a female donor in good health and CMV-seronegative. The gene calls are TRBV28 and TRBJ1-2; D is ambiguous. As DNA, the CDR3 is TGTGCCAGCAGTTTACCGAGCGGGTATGGCTACACCTTC. Encoded protein: CASSLPSGYGYTF.